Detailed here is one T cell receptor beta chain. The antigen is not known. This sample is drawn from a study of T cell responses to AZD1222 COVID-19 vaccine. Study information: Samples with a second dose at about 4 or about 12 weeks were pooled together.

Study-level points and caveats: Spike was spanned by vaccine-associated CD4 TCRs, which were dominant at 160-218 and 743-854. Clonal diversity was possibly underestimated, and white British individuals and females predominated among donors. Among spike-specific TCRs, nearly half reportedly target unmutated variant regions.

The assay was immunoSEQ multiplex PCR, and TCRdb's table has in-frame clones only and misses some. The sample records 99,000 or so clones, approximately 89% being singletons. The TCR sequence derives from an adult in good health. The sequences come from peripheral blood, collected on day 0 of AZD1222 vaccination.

The CDR3 nucleotides read TGTGCCAGCAGCTTAGGGGGGAGCACTGAAGCTTTCTTT. Translating gives CASSLGGSTEAFF. The rearrangement joins TRBV7-9 to TRBJ1-1; maybe TRBD1 (5 bases). The CDR3 loop spans 13 amino acids. Deletions cut 1 base from V and 4 bases from J, with 7 bases between. In germline, CDR1 is SEHNR, CDR2 FQNEAQ (reference sequence).